This T cell receptor beta chain was sequenced for a study of T cell repertoires in ileal Crohn's disease. For the study at large: All patients had surgery for stricturing (61%) or penetrating (around 40%) disease.

Notes on the study in general: Mucosal expansions were suggested to be mainly CD8 T cells. Compared with non-smokers, active smokers at surgery showed more clonal expansions.

Germline values: CDR1 SGHTA, CDR2 FQGNSA. There are 13 residues in the CDR3. With 1 base removed from V and 7 bases from J, the gap between germline ends came to 10 bases. Around 0.45 micrograms of biopsy DNA per sample underwent TCRB immunosequencing. Assay: immunoSEQ multiplex PCR; the TCRdb copy retains only in-frame clones and omits some. This table has about 4,700 clones, around 87% appearing once. In the case of this clone: The antigen is not known.

The source of this sequence is an adult with Crohn's disease. Source material: ileal tissue. This chain uses TRBV7-2 with TRBJ1-2, with D uncertain. The CDR3 coding sequence is TGTGCCAGCAGCTTAGGCCGGGAGAGTGGCTACACCTTC. As protein: CASSLGRESGYTF.